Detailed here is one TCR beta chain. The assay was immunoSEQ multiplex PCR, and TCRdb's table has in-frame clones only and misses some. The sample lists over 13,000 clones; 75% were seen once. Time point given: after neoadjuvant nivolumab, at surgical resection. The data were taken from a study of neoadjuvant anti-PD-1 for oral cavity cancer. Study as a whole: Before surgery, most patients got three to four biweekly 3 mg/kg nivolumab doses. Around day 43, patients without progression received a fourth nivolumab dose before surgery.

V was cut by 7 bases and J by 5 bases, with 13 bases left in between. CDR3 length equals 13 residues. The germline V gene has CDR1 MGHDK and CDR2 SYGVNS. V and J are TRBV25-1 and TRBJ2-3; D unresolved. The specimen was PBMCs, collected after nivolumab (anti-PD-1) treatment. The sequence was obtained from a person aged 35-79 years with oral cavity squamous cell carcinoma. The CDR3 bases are TGTGCCAGCACCGACTTTTCCCAAGATACGCAGTATTTT. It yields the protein CASTDFSQDTQYF.